The entry below gives a single T cell receptor beta chain sequence along with its context. This sample holds PBMCs from about 10 ml fresh peripheral blood. This entry is derived from a study of T cells in Graves' hyperthyroidism and ophthalmopathy. RNA transcripts provided the source from which TCR beta CDR3 regions were amplified. The TCR CDR3 first-round RT-PCR relied on the HTBI primer set. TCRdb re-called the multiplex PCR reads through MiXCR, storing one row per CDR3 protein. The data show about 340,000 distinct CDR3 sequences, approximately 22% seen once. The sample comprised blood. The receptor was isolated from a woman aged 45 to 65 with Graves' hyperthyroidism.

This chain's CDR3 is CASSQARQGGGYTF. Here the CDR3 DNA reads TGTGCCAGCAGCCAAGCCAGGCAGGGAGGCGGCTACACCTTC. The chain employs TRBV3-1 and TRBJ1-2; TRBD1 might be the D (5 bases). The CDR3 runs 14 residues. The germline gives CDR1 LGHDT, CDR2 YNNKEL (reference sequence). V was clipped by 1 base and J by 8 bases, with 14 bases between them. The full variable domain, rest sourced from reference TRBV3-1 and TRBJ1-2, is DTAVSQTPKYLVTQMGNDKSIKCEQNLGHDTMYWYKQDSKKFLKIMFSYNNKELIINETVPNRFSPKSPDKAHLNLHINSLELGDSAVYFCASSQARQGGGYTFGSGTRLTVV.